Each of the 22 T cell receptor beta chains below was sequenced from the same sample in a study of shared clonotypes between healthy human individuals. The method was immunoSEQ multiplex PCR; TCRdb's version includes in-frame clones alone and lacks a portion of them. This table has around 2,000,000 clones, 95% appearing once. Sequences were obtained from naive CD4+ T cells sorted from blood. The sample's subset: CD45RA+ positively selected. The receptors were gathered from a man between 18 and 35 years old in good health.

CDR3 nucleotide sequence: TGTGCCAGCAAGGGTCGCGAGCAGTACTTC. It encodes CASKGREQYF. V is TRBV6-5 and J is TRBJ2-7; D not certain. The CDR3 is 10 residues long. The germline V gene encodes CDR1 MNHEY and CDR2 SVGAGI. V shed 7 bases and J shed 6 bases, with 7 bases lying between them.

The gene calls are TRBV20-1 and TRBJ1-1; D ambiguous. The CDR3 runs 10 residues. V lost 5 bases to trimming and J lost 1 base, with 2 bases between them. CDR1 and CDR2 (germline): DFQATT, SNEGSKA (reference sequence). The CDR3 reads CSAQNTEAFF. CDR3 DNA: TGCAGTGCTCAGAACACTGAAGCTTTCTTT.

The chain combines TRBV30 with TRBJ1-5; no firm D call. Trimming removed 3 bases at V and 4 bases at J, with 16 bases between. Per the germline V gene, CDR1 is GTSNPN and CDR2 is SVGIG (reference sequence). CDR3 size: 15 residues. The CDR3 protein is CAWRESGNLNQPQHF. CDR3 DNA: TGTGCCTGGAGGGAATCAGGAAATCTAAATCAGCCCCAGCATTTT.

The chain recombines TRBV10-1 with TRBJ2-5, with TRBD2 matching 7 bases. The CDR3 consists of 13 residues. J was trimmed by 10 bases and V by 3 bases; bases with no gene match: 8. Germline V gene data show CDR1 as WNHNN and CDR2 as SYGVQD (reference sequence). The CDR3 region is CASSEFGREGQYF. DNA of the CDR3: TGCGCCAGCAGTGAATTTGGCAGGGAGGGCCAGTACTTC.

The chain employs TRBV6-5 and TRBJ1-3; D might be TRBD1 (6 bases). The germline V and J ends were trimmed by 2 bases and 2 bases, with 7 bases remaining between them. Germline loops: CDR1 MNHEY, CDR2 SVGAGI. This CDR3 comprises 14 residues. The CDR3 loop is CASSYGTPGNTIYF. CDR3 coding DNA: TGTGCCAGCAGTTACGGGACACCTGGAAACACCATATATTTT.

This rearrangement joins TRBV9 to TRBJ1-2; 8 positions agree with TRBD1. The CDR3 extends over 14 amino acids. Per the germline V gene, CDR1 is SGDLS and CDR2 is YYNGEE. Trimming at V came to 4 bases and at J to 4 bases, leaving 6 bases not matched to a gene. CDR3 sequence: CASSPRTGSYGYTF. In DNA, the CDR3 is TGTGCCAGCAGCCCACGGACAGGGTCCTATGGCTACACCTTC.

A word on this clone: Distinct nucleotide sequences in the sample also encode this CDR3. The V gene is TRBV19, the J gene TRBJ1-4; 8 nucleotides agree with TRBD1. The CDR3 length is 13 residues. With 7 bases clipped from V and 4 bases from J, the junction kept 2 bases outside the gene matches. Germline V gene data show CDR1 as LNHDA and CDR2 as SQIVND (reference sequence). The CDR3 nucleotides are TGTGCCAGTAATGGACAGGGTAATGAAAAACTGTTTTTT. It specifies CASNGQGNEKLFF.

The gene calls are TRBV10-1 and TRBJ2-1, with TRBD2 as a possible D gene (5 bases). With 8 bases removed from V and 0 bases from J, the gap between germline ends came to 11 bases. Germline-derived CDR1 and CDR2 are WNHNN and SYGVQD (reference sequence). CDR3 size: 14 residues. For the CDR3, the DNA is TGCGCCAGCGCTCCGGGGAGCTCCTACAATGAGCAGTTCTTC. Its translation: CASAPGSSYNEQFF.

The chain has TRBV7-2 and TRBJ2-7; D uncertain. Deletions cut 1 base from V and 7 bases from J, with 11 bases between. CDR3 size: 13 residues. The germline CDR1 and CDR2 sequences are SGHTA and FQGNSA. CDR3 in DNA: TGTGCCAGCAGCTTAGGGGTCCTGCTAGAGCAGTACTTC. Its translation: CASSLGVLLEQYF.

With regard to this clone: Other DNA sequences in the same sample also yield this CDR3. The rearrangement joins TRBV6-5 to TRBJ2-6; tentatively, D is TRBD2 (7 bases). This CDR3 spans 15 amino acids. The V end was cut by 5 bases, the J end by 0 bases, with 8 bases between. Germline loops: CDR1 MNHEY, CDR2 SVGAGI. The CDR3 DNA follows: TGTGCCAGCAGTAGGGGGGGCTCTGGGGCCAACGTCCTGACTTTC. It encodes CASSRGGSGANVLTF.

V and J are TRBV5-1 and TRBJ1-2; a weak D match, TRBD1 (5 bases). Germline CDR1 and CDR2: SGHRS and YFSETQ. The CDR3 runs to 12 residues. V was pared by 4 bases and J by 6 bases, with 10 bases between. The CDR3 sequence: CASSLRDDGYTF. CDR3 sequence (DNA): TGCGCCAGCAGCCTCAGGGACGATGGCTACACCTTC.

The chain joins TRBV30 to TRBJ1-1, with D unresolved. The germline CDR1 and CDR2 sequences are GTSNPN and SVGIG (reference sequence). There are 11 residues in the CDR3. V lost 1 base to trimming and J lost 10 bases, with 10 bases between them. DNA for the CDR3: TGTGCCTGGAGTGCAGCAGATCTAGCTTTCTTT. Residues: CAWSAADLAFF.

The rearrangement links TRBV6-5 to TRBJ1-5; maybe TRBD1 (5 bases). V lost 3 bases, J lost 0 bases, and 9 bases lay in between. The germline V gene has CDR1 MNHEY and CDR2 SVGAGI. This CDR3 contains 15 residues. DNA for the CDR3: TGTGCCAGCAGTTATAAGGGGAATAGCAATCAGCCCCAGCATTTT. It encodes CASSYKGNSNQPQHF.

The chain uses TRBV6-5 and TRBJ1-1; a possible D gene is TRBD1 (5 bases). Germline CDR1 reads MNHEY; CDR2 reads SVGAGI. The CDR3 has 16 amino acids. V was trimmed by 2 bases and J by 0 bases, leaving 13 bases between them. The CDR3 spells CASSYRQGTLNTEAFF. CDR3 coding DNA: TGTGCCAGCAGTTACCGGCAGGGCACCCTGAACACTGAAGCTTTCTTT.

To note about this clone: The sample has other DNA sequences that encode this CDR3 too. The V gene is TRBV9, the J gene TRBJ2-3, with D possibly being TRBD1 or TRBD2 (5 bases each). CDR1 SGDLS and CDR2 YYNGEE come from the germline V gene. Trimming took 2 bases from V and 2 from J, leaving 9 bases between them. The length of the CDR3 is 14 residues. The CDR3 region is CASSVGTSTDTQYF. Here the CDR3 DNA reads TGTGCCAGCAGCGTCGGGACCTCCACAGATACGCAGTATTTT.

Turning to this clone: Germline is not matched at one junction end, which may reflect a read error. V is TRBV7-6 and J is TRBJ2-2; D is ambiguous. From germline, CDR1 is SGHVS and CDR2 FNYEAQ. The CDR3 sequence is 14 residues long. As DNA, the CDR3 is TGTGCCAGCAGCTTAGCGGAAGGGCCCGGTGAGCTGTTTTTT. Residues: CASSLAEGPGELFF. The whole variable domain, filled in from reference TRBV7-6 and TRBJ2-2, reads GAGVSQSPRYKVTKRGQDVALRCDPISGHVSLYWYRQALGQGPEFLTYFNYEAQQDKSGLPNDRFSAERPEGSISTLTIQRTEQRDSAMYRCASSLAEGPGELFFGEGSRLTVL.

The gene calls are TRBV19 and TRBJ2-7; TRBD1 agrees at 7 bases. The ends lost 1 base at V and 0 bases at J; junction bases unmatched: 0. From germline, CDR1 is LNHDA and CDR2 SQIVND (reference sequence). The CDR3 consists of 14 residues. CDR3: CASSIGDSSYEQYF. CDR3 in DNA: TGTGCCAGTAGTATAGGGGACAGCTCCTACGAGCAGTACTTC.

V is TRBV5-8 and J is TRBJ2-2; no clear D gene. V was cut by 0 bases and J by 0 bases, with 9 bases left in between. Germline CDR1 is SGHTS and CDR2 is YDEGEE. This CDR3 spans 16 amino acids. The CDR3: CASSLVPTANTGELFF. The CDR3 DNA is TGTGCCAGCAGCTTGGTGCCCACGGCGAACACCGGGGAGCTGTTTTTT.

In the case of this clone: One base away lies a much larger clone, so this may be a sequencing read error. The chain employs TRBV11-2 and TRBJ1-1; tentative D call: TRBD1 (5 bases). The CDR3 runs 12 residues. Germline V gives CDR1 SGHAT, CDR2 FQNNGV. The V gene lost 6 bases and the J gene lost 10 bases, with 15 bases spanning the gap. Written as DNA, the CDR3 is TGTGCCAGCAGAGGACTTAGTAGGGGAGCTTTCTTT. Protein sequence: CASRGLSRGAFF.

The chain has TRBV7-3 and TRBJ1-2; D uncertain. Trimming shortened V by 6 bases and J by 6 bases, and 20 bases separated the two germline ends. The CDR3 is 15 amino acids. Germline values: CDR1 SGHTA, CDR2 FQGTGA. This CDR3 is CASSSEGGPLDGYTF. The DNA for the CDR3 is TGTGCCAGCAGTTCGGAGGGAGGACCCCTGGATGGCTACACCTTC. The full variable domain, with the rest looked up from reference TRBV7-3 and TRBJ1-2, is GAGVSQTPSNKVTEKGKYVELRCDPISGHTALYWYRQSLGQGPEFLIYFQGTGAADDSGLPNDRFFAVRPEGSVSTLKIQRTERGDSAVYLCASSSEGGPLDGYTFGSGTRLTVV.

The rearrangement links TRBV6-1 to TRBJ2-2, with a weak D call TRBD1 (5 bases). From germline, CDR1 is MNHNS and CDR2 SASEGT. This CDR3 has 15 amino acids. V was clipped by 4 bases and J by 2 bases, with 11 bases between them. CDR3: CASSVTTANTGELFF. In DNA, the CDR3 is TGTGCCAGCAGTGTCACGACAGCTAACACCGGGGAGCTGTTTTTT.

The chain couples TRBV7-9 to TRBJ2-2, with D unclear. Germline V gene sequence: CDR1 SEHNR, CDR2 FQNEAQ (reference sequence). V shed 4 bases and J shed 6 bases, with 12 bases lying between them. The CDR3 spans 14 residues. CDR3: CASSSGYGAGELFF. CDR3 coding DNA: TGTGCCAGCAGCTCCGGGTATGGGGCCGGGGAGCTGTTTTTT.